This T cell receptor beta chain appears in the sequencing data of a study of OX40 agonist ivuxolimab in advanced cancers. Study context: All patients had ivuxolimab intravenously every 2 weeks at 0.01 to 10 mg/kg. General observations from the study: Some nonresponders also had low normalized T-cell clonal expansion. Partial responders treated at 0.1-3.0 mg/kg exhibited clonal expansion among the lowest measured. The average count of expanded clones was higher among CD8+ T cells than among CD4+.

About this clone: Antigen specificity is unknown.

Repertoires were generated with immunoSEQ multiplex PCR, while TCRdb's copy carries only in-frame clones and drops some. The table has about 77,000 clones, 65% to 85% seen once. This CDR3 contains 13 residues. Trimming left V 2 bases short and J 1 base short, with 5 bases between. Germline V lookup: CDR1 MNHNY, CDR2 SVGAGI (reference sequence). The sample was CD4+ or CD8+ T cells sorted from blood, taken in a trial of the OX40 agonist ivuxolimab. The chain employs TRBV6-6 and TRBJ1-1; D is unresolved. The clonotype was recovered from an adult with an advanced solid tumor such as melanoma, head and neck, liver or kidney cancer. The CDR3, as DNA: TGTGCCAGCAGTTACGTGGAGAACACTGAAGCTTTCTTT. Translation: CASSYVENTEAFF.